A single sample is the source of the 29 T cell receptor beta chains below, sequenced in a study of blood T cell repertoires in COVID-19. Measured with immunoSEQ multiplex PCR; TCRdb has only the in-frame clones, and not every one. The profile shows over 15,000 clones, under 90% of them singletons. The sample was peripheral blood. Receptors were obtained from a human donor in a cohort sampled during active COVID-19.

The rearrangement joins TRBV6-5 to TRBJ2-7; 10 nucleotides match TRBD2. The CDR3 runs 15 residues. Germline values: CDR1 MNHEY, CDR2 SVGAGI. The junction had 6 bases not matched to a gene; V was cut back by 5 bases and J by 2 bases. The CDR3 nucleotides read TGTGCCAGCAGTACCCTAGCGGGAGAGGCCTACGAGCAGTACTTC. This codes for CASSTLAGEAYEQYF.

The CDR3 DNA follows: TGTGCCACCAGTGATTGGGGAGACCCGGCGGGTTACAATGAGCAGTTCTTC. Its protein is CATSDWGDPAGYNEQFF. V is TRBV24-1 and J is TRBJ2-1; D is perhaps TRBD2 (5 bases). The CDR3 extends over 17 amino acids. Germline V lookup: CDR1 KGHDR, CDR2 SFDVKD. The ends were cut back, 2 bases at V and 4 bases at J, with 17 bases in the middle.

The gene calls are TRBV24-1 and TRBJ2-5; TRBD1 aligns across 11 bases. Per germline, CDR1 KGHDR and CDR2 SFDVKD. The CDR3 is 16 amino acids. With 1 base clipped from V and 2 bases from J, the junction kept 2 bases outside the gene matches. The CDR3 DNA is TGTGCCACCAGTGATTTTGGGACAGGGGGTCAAGAGACCCAGTACTTC. Translating gives CATSDFGTGGQETQYF.

The chain carries TRBV4-2 and TRBJ2-6; D uncertain. This CDR3 spans 17 amino acids. Trimming took 0 bases from V and 0 from J, leaving 9 bases between them. Germline-derived CDR1 and CDR2 are LGHNA and YNFKEQ. In DNA, the CDR3 is TGTGCCAGCAGCCAAGATGGAGTGAGCTCTGGGGCCAACGTCCTGACTTTC. Residues: CASSQDGVSSGANVLTF.

In DNA, the CDR3 is TGTGCCAGCAGCACGGACAGGGCAGGAGGCTACACCTTC. Translating gives CASSTDRAGGYTF. The chain combines TRBV6-2 or TRBV6-3 with TRBJ1-2; 8 nucleotides agree with TRBD1. The CDR3 is made up of 13 amino acids. Trimming cost V 6 bases and J 8 bases; bases outside gene matches: 8. In germline, CDR1 is MNHEY, CDR2 SVGEGT.

This sequence joins TRBV4-2 and TRBJ2-3, with TRBD2 matching over 12 bases. V shed 0 bases and J 3 bases; nucleotides not matched to a gene: 19. CDR1 LGHNA and CDR2 YNFKEQ come from the germline V gene. The length of the CDR3 is 22 residues. Here the CDR3 DNA reads TGTGCCAGCAGCCAAGAGAGCCCCCGGGGGGGCTCCGGACTAGCGGGGACAGATACGCAGTATTTT. As protein: CASSQESPRGGSGLAGTDTQYF.

The genes are TRBV15 and TRBJ2-5; D is possibly TRBD2 (5 bases). The V gene's germline CDR1 is LNHNV and CDR2 YYDKDF (reference sequence). This CDR3 comprises 12 residues. Between the trimmed V and J ends, which lost 4 bases and 9 bases, there was a span of 12 bases. The CDR3 loop is CATSTGSFAQYF. CDR3 sequence (DNA): TGTGCCACCAGCACGGGATCGTTCGCCCAGTACTTC.

The chain joins TRBV28 to TRBJ2-5; D possibly corresponds to TRBD1 (6 bases). From germline, CDR1 is MDHEN and CDR2 SYDVKM. The length of the CDR3 is 14 residues. V lost 5 bases to trimming and J lost 5 bases, with 15 bases between them. The CDR3 protein is CASSPPGVVETQYF. As DNA, the CDR3 is TGTGCCAGCAGTCCTCCAGGGGTTGTCGAGACCCAGTACTTC. Supplemented by reference TRBV28 and TRBJ2-5, the full variable domain reads DVKVTQSSRYLVKRTGEKVFLECVQDMDHENMFWYRQDPGLGLRLIYFSYDVKMKEKGDIPEGYSVSREKKERFSLILESASTNQTSMYLCASSPPGVVETQYFGPGTRLLVL.

The genes are TRBV7-9 and TRBJ2-7, with TRBD2 matching over 8 bases. CDR1 and CDR2 (germline): SEHNR, FQNEAQ (reference sequence). This CDR3 spans 17 amino acids. Trimming removed 6 bases from V and 3 bases from J; junction bases left unmatched: 16. The CDR3 loop is CASRSDRKFAGGYEQYF. DNA for the CDR3: TGTGCCAGCAGATCAGACCGGAAGTTCGCGGGGGGCTACGAGCAGTACTTC.

V and J are TRBV2 and TRBJ2-1, with D possibly TRBD2 on 5 matching bases. The CDR3 has 14 residues. CDR1 and CDR2 (germline): SNHLY, FYNNEI. CDR3 DNA sequence: TGTGCTTCTATGGAGACCCGGGACTACAATGAGCAGTTCTTC. Translating it yields CASMETRDYNEQFF.

V usage is TRBV19 and J usage is TRBJ2-7; possible D gene TRBD1, 5 bases. There are 13 residues in the CDR3. With 7 bases removed from V and 5 bases from J, the gap between germline ends came to 15 bases. Germline V lookup: CDR1 LNHDA, CDR2 SQIVND (reference sequence). CDR3 DNA: TGTGCCAGTATGTCCACAGGACCCGACGAGCAGTACTTC. It encodes CASMSTGPDEQYF. The entire variable domain, with the rest obtained from reference TRBV19 and TRBJ2-7, is as follows: DGGITQSPKYLFRKEGQNVTLSCEQNLNHDAMYWYRQDPGQGLRLIYYSQIVNDFQKGDIAEGYSVSREKKESFPLTVTSAQKNPTAFYLCASMSTGPDEQYFGPGTRLTVT.

This clone was recorded a few times. V gene TRBV30 combines with J gene TRBJ1-1, with TRBD1 as a possible D gene (5 bases). This CDR3 has 13 amino acids. V lost 0 bases to trimming and J lost 8 bases, with 13 bases between them. Germline lookup yields CDR1 GTSNPN and CDR2 SVGIG (reference sequence). This CDR3 reads CAWSVRARGEAFF. The CDR3 region has the DNA TGTGCCTGGAGTGTCAGGGCCCGGGGGGAAGCTTTCTTT.

The chain links TRBV18 to TRBJ2-1; D is perhaps TRBD2 (5 bases). Trimming removed 1 base at V and 5 bases at J, with 15 bases between. This CDR3 region has 16 residues. In germline, CDR1 is KGHSH, CDR2 LQKENI. This CDR3 reads CASSPRAGKSDNEQFF. The CDR3, as DNA: TGTGCCAGCTCACCACGAGCCGGGAAATCGGACAATGAGCAGTTCTTC.

The rearrangement links TRBV30 to TRBJ2-5, with D perhaps matching TRBD1 (5 bases). The V end was cut by 1 base, the J end by 5 bases, with 20 bases between. The CDR3 is made up of 16 amino acids. Germline V gene sequence: CDR1 GTSNPN, CDR2 SVGIG (reference sequence). The CDR3 loop reads CAWSAPGYLEWETQYF. In DNA form, the CDR3 reads TGTGCCTGGAGTGCCCCAGGGTACCTCGAGTGGGAGACCCAGTACTTC.

The rearrangement uses TRBV9 and TRBJ2-1, with TRBD2 matching over 13 bases. V was pared by 4 bases and J by 6 bases, with 7 bases of the junction left unmatched. CDR1 is SGDLS and CDR2 is YYNGEE in the germline V gene. The CDR3 spans 16 residues. CDR3 DNA: TGTGCCAGCAGCTCCGTAGGGACTAGCGGGGCCAATGAGCAGTTCTTC. This codes for CASSSVGTSGANEQFF. Based on the CDR3 plus reference TRBV9 and TRBJ2-1, the full variable domain is DSGVTQTPKHLITATGQRVTLRCSPRSGDLSVYWYQQSLDQGLQFLIQYYNGEERAKGNILERFSAQQFPDLHSELNLSSLELGDSALYFCASSSVGTSGANEQFFGPGTRLTVL.

V and J are TRBV25-1 and TRBJ2-3; the D gene is possibly TRBD1 (6 bases). V was clipped by 1 base and J by 3 bases, with 8 bases between them. This CDR3 has 14 amino acids. CDR1 is MGHDK, CDR2 SYGVNS, per germline. The CDR3: CASSELQGTDTQYF. The CDR3, as DNA: TGTGCCAGCAGTGAATTGCAGGGGACAGATACGCAGTATTTT.

V is TRBV25-1 and J is TRBJ2-1; TRBD2 aligns across 7 bases. V lost 2 bases and J lost 9; bases outside the gene matches: 4. Germline-derived CDR1 and CDR2 are MGHDK and SYGVNS. The CDR3 spans 13 residues. The CDR3 DNA reads TGTGCCAGCAGTGAACCGACTAGCTCTGAGCAGTTCTTC. This encodes CASSEPTSSEQFF.

V usage is TRBV6-6 and J usage is TRBJ2-1; 11 positions agree with TRBD2. The CDR3 contains 14 residues. Trimming took 7 bases from V and 6 from J; bases not matched to a gene: 5. Germline CDR1 reads MNHNY; CDR2 reads SVGAGI (reference sequence). CDR3 DNA: TGTGCCAGCACGGGACTAGCGGTGTTCAATGAGCAGTTCTTC. Translation: CASTGLAVFNEQFF.

The genes are TRBV12-5 and TRBJ2-7; TRBD1 agrees at 7 bases. The V segment lost 5 bases and the J segment 4 bases; nucleotides outside the gene matches: 11. The CDR3 is made up of 15 amino acids. The germline CDR1 and CDR2 sequences are LGHNT and FRNRAP. In DNA, the CDR3 is TGTGCTAGTGGTCCCCAGACAGGGATAGGGTACGAGCAGTACTTC. Protein: CASGPQTGIGYEQYF.

The V call is TRBV28, the J call TRBJ2-3, with 9 bases identical to TRBD2. Germline assignment: CDR1 MDHEN and CDR2 SYDVKM. The V and J ends lost 5 bases and 3 bases, in that order; junction bases with no gene match: 6. The CDR3 covers 15 residues. The CDR3: CASSGLAGTTDTQYF. The CDR3 bases are TGTGCCAGCAGTGGGCTAGCGGGAACGACAGATACGCAGTATTTT.

This clone has just one count. The gene calls are TRBV12-3 or TRBV12-4 and TRBJ1-2, with D possibly TRBD1 on 5 matching bases. The length of the CDR3 is 13 residues. V shed 6 bases and J shed 7 bases, with 15 bases lying between them. CDR3 protein: CASSRGEGFGYTF. The CDR3, as DNA: TGTGCCAGCAGCCGCGGGGAGGGGTTTGGCTACACCTTC.

This chain uses TRBV5-1 with TRBJ2-3; 7 bases are shared with TRBD1. This CDR3 comprises 17 residues. CDR1 and CDR2 (germline): SGHRS, YFSETQ. V dropped 4 bases and J dropped 1; count of bases not matched to a gene: 12. The CDR3 coding sequence is TGCGCCAGCAGCCCAAAAATGCGACAGGGACGCACAGATACGCAGTATTTT. It encodes CASSPKMRQGRTDTQYF.

The J gene is TRBJ1-5, the V gene TRBV19, with D maybe TRBD1 (5 bases). This CDR3 has 14 residues. The ends were cut back, 6 bases at V and 7 bases at J, with 16 bases in the middle. CDR1 LNHDA and CDR2 SQIVND come from the germline V gene (reference sequence). As DNA, the CDR3 is TGTGCCAGTAGGAGGACAAGTCAAGAACAGCCCCAGCATTTT. This translates into CASRRTSQEQPQHF.

This rearrangement joins TRBV7-2 to TRBJ2-5, with 14 bases fitting TRBD2. The length of the CDR3 is 15 residues. Looked up from germline, CDR1 is SGHTA and CDR2 is FQGNSA. V lost 5 bases to trimming and J lost 4 bases; unmatched junction nucleotides: 3. The chain's CDR3 is CASSQTSGGGETQYF. Written as DNA, the CDR3 is TGTGCCAGCAGCCAGACTAGCGGGGGGGGAGAGACCCAGTACTTC.

This chain connects TRBV4-1 to TRBJ2-1; 9 nucleotides line up with TRBD2. This CDR3 is 19 amino acids long. V lost 6 bases to trimming and J lost 1 base; unmatched junction nucleotides: 16. Germline V gene sequence: CDR1 MGHRA, CDR2 YSYEKL. CDR3 amino acids: CASRQSFLAGRESYNEQFF. CDR3 bases: TGCGCCAGCAGGCAAAGTTTTCTAGCGGGAAGGGAATCCTACAATGAGCAGTTCTTC.

This clone was recorded only once. The chain combines TRBV7-2 with TRBJ2-3; D might be TRBD2 (6 bases). Germline-derived CDR1 and CDR2 are SGHTA and FQGNSA. The length of the CDR3 is 15 residues. V was pared by 3 bases and J by 2 bases, with 12 bases between. The CDR3 DNA reads as TGTGCCAGCAGCTTCGCGGGACTGCTCACAGATACGCAGTATTTT. It translates to CASSFAGLLTDTQYF.

CDR3 sequence reads: CASSEATGGVDTQYF. The CDR3 DNA sequence: TGTGCCAGCAGTGAAGCGACAGGGGGCGTAGATACGCAGTATTTT. The chain combines TRBV6-1 with TRBJ2-3; 10 positions match TRBD1. Germline V gene sequence: CDR1 MNHNS, CDR2 SASEGT. This CDR3 spans 15 amino acids. V was pared by 0 bases and J by 5 bases, with 2 bases of the junction left unmatched.

This chain links TRBV5-1 with TRBJ2-2, with TRBD2 matching 8 bases. The CDR3 is 17 amino acids. J gave up 2 bases and V 4 bases, and 10 bases lay outside the gene matches. The germline V gene has CDR1 SGHRS and CDR2 YFSETQ. CDR3 sequence: CASSPRGSGSNTGELFF. CDR3 bases: TGCGCCAGCAGCCCCCGGGGGAGCGGGAGTAACACCGGGGAGCTGTTTTTT.

This clone has just one count. This chain connects TRBV27 to TRBJ2-7, with no clear D. CDR3 length: 13 residues. Trimming took off 6 bases at V and 3 bases at J, with 12 bases between the two ends. Germline CDR1 and CDR2: MNHEY and SMNVEV (reference sequence). The CDR3 region has the DNA TGTGCCAGCAGCTCGACACCCCGCTACGAGCAGTACTTC. It translates to CASSSTPRYEQYF.